This record covers a single T cell receptor beta chain. The antigen is unknown. Libraries were prepared by immunoSEQ multiplex PCR; TCRdb keeps only in-frame clonotypes and omits some of them. The sample lists 50,000 to 70,000 clones; roughly 71% were seen once. This sample was taken from a study of a mutant IDH1 vaccine in newly diagnosed glioma. General observations from the study: It seemed that pseudoprogression was not linked to changes in the top peripheral T cell clonotypes.

The CDR3 covers 13 residues. V dropped 0 bases and J dropped 6 bases, with 8 bases sitting between them. The V gene's germline CDR1 is MNHEY and CDR2 SVGAGI. Time point in this sample: week 35, safety follow-up. The investigators gave 300 ug of mutant IDH1 20-mer peptide in each vaccine dose, together with topical imiquimod. Each of the donors came in with new WHO grade 3 or 4 astrocytomas that were IDH1-mutant and ATRX-lost. The clonotype comes from a man over 45 with glioma. This chain links TRBV6-5 with TRBJ1-1; D uncertain. Sample: PBMCs, taken from a glioma patient whose treatment included an IDH1 peptide vaccine. This CDR3 is CASSYSNWAEAFF. The CDR3 DNA is TGTGCCAGCAGTTACTCGAACTGGGCTGAAGCTTTCTTT.